This record covers a single TCR beta chain. A much larger clone sits a single nucleotide away, making a read error possible. Genomic DNA was employed as the template in profiling TCR beta VDJ and CDR3. A single record per CDR3 protein comes from TCRdb applying MiXCR to the reads. The sample lists 110,000 or so distinct CDR3 sequences; 40% to 65% were seen once. The CDR3 has 13 amino acids. CDR1 MNHNS and CDR2 SASEGT come from the germline V gene. These data belong to a study of CD8+CD57+ T cells in acquired aplastic anemia. V gene TRBV6-1 combines with J gene TRBJ1-5; no firm D call. Input material: sorted CD4+, CD8+, or CD8+CD57+ T cells (not recorded which) from PBMCs. This receptor was identified in a human donor in good health, serving as a control. The CDR3 reads CASSGLPAQPPHF. As DNA, the CDR3 is TGTGCCAGCAGTGGGCTCCCCGCTCAGCCCCCGCATTTT.